This TCR beta chain was identified during a study of blood T cells in healthy people across ages. With V trimmed by 6 bases and J by 7 bases, 8 bases remained unmatched. CDR3 length equals 14 residues. Germline V gene data show CDR1 as SGHTA and CDR2 as FQGNSA. A sample-barcoded 5' primer and a J-beta primer mix were used in a second PCR of about 6 to 11 cycles. TCRdb analysed the 5' RACE reads with MiXCR anew, one entry per CDR3 protein. Among about a million distinct CDR3 sequences, 45% to 60% were seen once, and the ten largest hold around a fifth. The J gene is TRBJ2-1, the V gene TRBV7-2; 8 bases line up with TRBD1. This TCR was sampled from a woman in her sixties or seventies in good health. Material: blood. The CDR3 spells CASRGGRGRNEQFF. Here the CDR3 DNA reads TGTGCCAGCAGGGGGGGCAGGGGGCGTAATGAGCAGTTCTTC. Full variable domain (rest looked up from reference TRBV7-2 and TRBJ2-1): GAGVSQSPSNKVTEKGKDVELRCDPISGHTALYWYRQSLGQGLEFLIYFQGNSAPDKSGLPSDRFSAERTGGSVSTLTIQRTQQEDSAVYLCASRGGRGRNEQFFGPGTRLTVL.